This TCR beta chain is from a study of blood T cell repertoires in COVID-19. Overall study context: COVID-19 samples from acute and convalescent phases originated in the United States, Italy and Spain.

Some clones are missing from TCRdb's copy, which holds only in-frame ones; the method was immunoSEQ multiplex PCR. Of roughly 200,000 clones listed, about 81% are singletons. Germline-derived CDR1 and CDR2 are SQVTM and ANQGSEA. This CDR3 region has 10 residues. Trimming pared 3 bases from V and 7 bases from J, leaving 6 bases between. This sequence was found in a woman aged 80 or over with COVID-19, enrolled during active disease. Sequenced material: peripheral blood. This chain links TRBV29-1 with TRBJ1-1; D gene unclear. The CDR3 reads CSVETIEAFF. In nucleotides, the CDR3 is TGCAGCGTTGAGACTATTGAAGCTTTCTTT.